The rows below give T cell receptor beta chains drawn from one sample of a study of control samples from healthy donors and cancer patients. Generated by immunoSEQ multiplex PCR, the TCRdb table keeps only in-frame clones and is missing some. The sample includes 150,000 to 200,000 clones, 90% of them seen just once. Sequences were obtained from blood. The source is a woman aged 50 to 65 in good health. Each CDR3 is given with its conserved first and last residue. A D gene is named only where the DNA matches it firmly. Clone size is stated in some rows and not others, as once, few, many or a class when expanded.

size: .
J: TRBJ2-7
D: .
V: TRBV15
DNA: TGTGCCACCAGCAGAGAATATACCGGGACTCGGTCCTTC
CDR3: CATSREYTGTRSF

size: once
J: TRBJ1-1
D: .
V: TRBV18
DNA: TGTGCCAGCTCACCAAGTACAGGGACGTCAACTGAAGCTTTCTTT
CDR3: CASSPSTGTSTEAFF

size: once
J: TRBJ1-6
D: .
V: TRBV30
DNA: TGTGCCTTCCGTGAGGTATATAATTCACCCCTCCACTTT
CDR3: CAFREVYNSPLHF

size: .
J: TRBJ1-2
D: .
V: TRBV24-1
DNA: TGTGCCACCAGTGATTTGAACGAGGCCTATGGCTACACCTTC
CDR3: CATSDLNEAYGYTF

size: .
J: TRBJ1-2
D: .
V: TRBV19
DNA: TGTGCCAGTACCAAAAAGGTCGGGGTAGGTGGCTACACCTTC
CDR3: CASTKKVGVGGYTF

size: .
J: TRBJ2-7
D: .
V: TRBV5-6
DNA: TGTGCCAGCAGCCCCCGGGCAGGATTGCCCAGCTCCTACGAGCAGTACTTC
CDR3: CASSPRAGLPSSYEQYF

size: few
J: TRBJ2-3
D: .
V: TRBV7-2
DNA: TGTGCCAGCAGCTCCCAGGGTGGCTCAGATACGCAGTATTTT
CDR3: CASSSQGGSDTQYF

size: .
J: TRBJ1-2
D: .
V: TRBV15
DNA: TGTGCCACCAGCATACGGGGGGGGACGGGGACAAACTATGGCTACACCTTC
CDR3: CATSIRGGTGTNYGYTF

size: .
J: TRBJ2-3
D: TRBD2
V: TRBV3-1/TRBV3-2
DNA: TGTGCCAGCAGCCCCAGCGGGGGCCCCACAGATACGCAGTATTTT
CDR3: CASSPSGGPTDTQYF

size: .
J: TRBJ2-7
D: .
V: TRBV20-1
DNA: TGCAGTTCCACAGCGAATTACGAGCAGTACTTC
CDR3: CSSTANYEQYF

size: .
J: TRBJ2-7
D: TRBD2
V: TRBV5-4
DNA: TGTGCCAGCAGCCGGCGGGGGGTGAAAACCTACGAGCAGTACTTC
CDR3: CASSRRGVKTYEQYF

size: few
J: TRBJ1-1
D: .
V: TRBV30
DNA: TGTGCCTGGGTTGCGGGCAGGGGTTTTACTGAAGCTTTCTTT
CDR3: CAWVAGRGFTEAFF

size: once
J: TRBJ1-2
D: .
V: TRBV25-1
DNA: TGTGCCAGCAGTGAAACAGGCTTTAACTATGGCTACACCTTC
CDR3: CASSETGFNYGYTF

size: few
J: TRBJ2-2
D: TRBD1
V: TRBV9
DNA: TGTGCCAGCAGCGTATCCGGGACAGGGGGAACCGGGGAGCTGTTTTTT
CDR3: CASSVSGTGGTGELFF

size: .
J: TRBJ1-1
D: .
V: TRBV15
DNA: TGTGCCACCAGCAGAGACACCGGGGGATGGACTGAAGCTTTCTTT
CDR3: CATSRDTGGWTEAFF

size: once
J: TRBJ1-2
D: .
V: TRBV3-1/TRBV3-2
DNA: TGTGCCAGCAGCCAAGTGAGACACCTTAACTATGGCTACACCTTC
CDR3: CASSQVRHLNYGYTF

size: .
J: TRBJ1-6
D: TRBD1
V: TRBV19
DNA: TGTGCCAGTAGTCGGGACAGGGGGGTTGAGTCACCCCTCCACTTT
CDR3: CASSRDRGVESPLHF

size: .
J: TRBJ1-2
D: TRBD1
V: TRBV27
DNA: TGTGCCAGCAGTACAGGGGCCAGGAGTGGCTACACCTTC
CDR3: CASSTGARSGYTF

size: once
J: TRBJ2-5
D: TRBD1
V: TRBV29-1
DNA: TGCAGCGTTGAACGACAGGGGGCGTCGACCCAGTACTTC
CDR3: CSVERQGASTQYF

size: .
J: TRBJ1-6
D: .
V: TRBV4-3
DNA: TGCGCCAGCAGCCAAGATCCAAGATCGAGGGCGGGGGGGGGTTCACCCCTCCACTTT
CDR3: CASSQDPRSRAGGGSPLHF

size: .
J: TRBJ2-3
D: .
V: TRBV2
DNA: TGTGCCAGCACGTGGAGGACTAGCACAGATACGCAGTATTTT
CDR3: CASTWRTSTDTQYF

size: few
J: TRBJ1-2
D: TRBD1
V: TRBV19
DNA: TGTGCCAGTAGTTCCAACCGGGACAGAAACCTCTATGGCTACACCTTC
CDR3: CASSSNRDRNLYGYTF

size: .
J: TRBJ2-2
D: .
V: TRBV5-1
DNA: TGCGCCAGCAGCTTAGGGTCAGGGAAACCCGGGGAGCTGTTTTTT
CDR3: CASSLGSGKPGELFF

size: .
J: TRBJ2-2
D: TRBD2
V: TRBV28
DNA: TGTGCCAGCAGTTCCCAGCGGGAAGGTAGCGGGGAGCTGTTTTTT
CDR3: CASSSQREGSGELFF

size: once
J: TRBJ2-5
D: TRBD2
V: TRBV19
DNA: TGTGCCAGTAGTATAGTTAAGGGGCTAGCGGGAGGAGAGACCCAGTACTTC
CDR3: CASSIVKGLAGGETQYF

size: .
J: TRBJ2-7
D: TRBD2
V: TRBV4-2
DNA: TGTGCCAGCAGCCAAGAACTAGCGGCAACCTACGAGCAGTACTTC
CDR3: CASSQELAATYEQYF

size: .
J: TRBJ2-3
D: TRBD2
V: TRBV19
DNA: TGTGCCAGTAGTCCTGCACCGGGGGGTGGTACGCAGTATTTT
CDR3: CASSPAPGGGTQYF

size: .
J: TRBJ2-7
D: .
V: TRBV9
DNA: TGTGCCAGCAGCGTGAGTGCGGGTCCGACCTACGAGCAGTACTTC
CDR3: CASSVSAGPTYEQYF

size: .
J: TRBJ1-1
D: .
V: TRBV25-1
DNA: TGTGCCAGCAGTGACTTTCGCCGGGACCCTTTCTTT
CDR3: CASSDFRRDPFF

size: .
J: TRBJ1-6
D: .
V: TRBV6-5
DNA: TGTGCCAGCAGTTACCGGGCCGGGGATTCACCCCTCCACTTT
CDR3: CASSYRAGDSPLHF

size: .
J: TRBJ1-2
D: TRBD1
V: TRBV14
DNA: TGTGCCAGCAGCCAAGTAAAAGGGGGCAAAACTAACTATGGCTACACCTTC
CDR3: CASSQVKGGKTNYGYTF

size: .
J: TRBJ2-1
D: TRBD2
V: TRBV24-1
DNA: TGTGCCACCAGTGAGCCACGACTAGCGGGGGAGCAGTTCTTC
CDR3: CATSEPRLAGEQFF

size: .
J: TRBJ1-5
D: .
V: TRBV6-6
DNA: TGTGCCAGCAGCCAGGACGGTCAGCCCCAGCATTTT
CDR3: CASSQDGQPQHF

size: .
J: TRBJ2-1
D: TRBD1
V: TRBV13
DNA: TGTGCCAGCAGCACACGACAGGGCGGCAATGAGCAGTTCTTC
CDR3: CASSTRQGGNEQFF

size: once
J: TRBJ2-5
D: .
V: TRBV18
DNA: TGTGCCAGCTCACCACTTCCGTCGGCGCCAGAGACCCAGTACTTC
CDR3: CASSPLPSAPETQYF

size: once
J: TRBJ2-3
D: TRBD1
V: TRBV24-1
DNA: TGTGCCACCAGTGATTCATCTGAGGGGGCTGGGGATACGCAGTATTTT
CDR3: CATSDSSEGAGDTQYF

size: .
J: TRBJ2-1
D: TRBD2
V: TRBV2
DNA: TGTGCCAGCAGGGGACTAGCGGGGAGCTCCTACAATGAGCAGTTCTTC
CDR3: CASRGLAGSSYNEQFF

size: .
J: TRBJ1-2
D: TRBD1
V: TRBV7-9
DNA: TGTGCCAGCAGCAGTAGGGACAGGAGTTCCTACACCTTC
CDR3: CASSSRDRSSYTF

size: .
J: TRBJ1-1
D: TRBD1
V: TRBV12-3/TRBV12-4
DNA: TGTGCCAGCAGTTTCCGGACAGGGGAAGCTTTCTTT
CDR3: CASSFRTGEAFF

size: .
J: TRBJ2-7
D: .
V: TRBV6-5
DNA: TGTGCCAGCAGTTACTGGGACACCTCCCCCTCCTACGAGCAGTACTTC
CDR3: CASSYWDTSPSYEQYF

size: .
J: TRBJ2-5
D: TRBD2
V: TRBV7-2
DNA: TGTGCCAGCAGCTTGGGCGGGAGGGGGGCAGAGACCCAGTACTTC
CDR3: CASSLGGRGAETQYF

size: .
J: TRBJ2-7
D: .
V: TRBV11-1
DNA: TGTGCCAGCAGCTTAGCCCGGTACTCCTACGAGCAGTACTTC
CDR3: CASSLARYSYEQYF

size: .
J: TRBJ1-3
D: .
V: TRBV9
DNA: TGTGCCAGCAGCGTAGGTTCGGACGTTGGAAACACCATATATTTT
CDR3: CASSVGSDVGNTIYF

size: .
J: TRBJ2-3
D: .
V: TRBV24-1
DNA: TGTGCCACCAGTGATTTGCGGAGCACAGATACGCAGTATTTT
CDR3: CATSDLRSTDTQYF

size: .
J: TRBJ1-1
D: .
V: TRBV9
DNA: TGTGCCAGCAGCGGAGGGGGGGCAAACACTGAAGCTTTCTTT
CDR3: CASSGGGANTEAFF

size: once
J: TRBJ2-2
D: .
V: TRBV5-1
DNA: TGCGCCAGCAGATCCCTTCTCACCGGGGAGCTGTTTTTT
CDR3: CASRSLLTGELFF

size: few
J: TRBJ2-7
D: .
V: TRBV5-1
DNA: TGCGCCAGCAGTCCAGGAGATTACGAGCAGTACTTC
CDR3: CASSPGDYEQYF

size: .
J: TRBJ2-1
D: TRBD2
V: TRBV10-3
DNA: TGTGCCATCAGTGAGTCGATGTTGGGACTAGCGGGAGGAAGGTACAATGAGCAGTTCTTC
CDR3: CAISESMLGLAGGRYNEQFF

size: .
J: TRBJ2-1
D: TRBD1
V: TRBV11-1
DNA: TGTGCCAGCAGCCGACAGGGAAGCTATGAGCAGTTCTTC
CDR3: CASSRQGSYEQFF

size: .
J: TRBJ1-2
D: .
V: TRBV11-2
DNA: TGTGCCAGCAGCCTGGGGGCCGGACCCTATGGCTACACCTTC
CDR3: CASSLGAGPYGYTF

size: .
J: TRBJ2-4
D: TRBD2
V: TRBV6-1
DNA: TGTGCCAGCAGTGGCAGAGCGGGGGGGACCAAAAACATTCAGTACTTC
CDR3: CASSGRAGGTKNIQYF

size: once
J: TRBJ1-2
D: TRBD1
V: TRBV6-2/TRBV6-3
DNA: TGTGCCAGCAGCCAAGGGGGACAGCTAAACTATGGCTACACCTTC
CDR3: CASSQGGQLNYGYTF

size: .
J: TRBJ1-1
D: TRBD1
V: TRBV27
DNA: TGTGCCAGCAGTTTATATTCTGGGACAGTGAACACTGAAGCTTTCTTT
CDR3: CASSLYSGTVNTEAFF

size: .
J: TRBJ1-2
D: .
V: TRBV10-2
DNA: TGCGCCAGCAGTCCCGGCTTAGAGGGCTATGGCTACACCTTC
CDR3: CASSPGLEGYGYTF

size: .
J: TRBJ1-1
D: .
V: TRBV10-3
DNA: TGTGCCATCAGTGGTCAGACAGGGAACACTGAAGCTTTCTTT
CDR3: CAISGQTGNTEAFF

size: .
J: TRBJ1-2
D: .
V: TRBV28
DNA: TGTGCCAGCACTTTTATCGGAGCTAACTATGGCTACACCTTC
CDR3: CASTFIGANYGYTF

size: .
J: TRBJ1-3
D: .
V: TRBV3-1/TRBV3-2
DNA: TGTGCCAGCAGCCGAAGGACCGGGACACGCGGAAACACCATATATTTT
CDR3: CASSRRTGTRGNTIYF